This entry is about one T cell receptor beta chain. The antigen is not known. A J-beta primer mix and a sample-barcoded 5' primer were used in a second PCR of roughly 6 to 11 cycles. TCRdb itself ran the 5' RACE reads through MiXCR, one entry per CDR3 protein. This sample has about 1.6 million distinct CDR3 sequences, with around 35% found just once. The sample originates from a study of blood T cells in healthy people across ages. The V end was cut by 6 bases, the J end by 8 bases, with 24 bases between. The CDR3 extends over 16 amino acids. The germline V gene encodes CDR1 SGDLS and CDR2 YYNGEE. Study outcomes and limitations: More naive CD4+ cells and higher diversity marked long-lived donors relative to aged donors.

Sequenced input: blood. This TCR came from a woman aged 25 to 39 in good health. The V and J genes are TRBV9 and TRBJ2-1; D unresolved. The CDR3 coding sequence is TGTGCCAGCAACCTTGACCCGACGTCCGTAAGCGATGAGCAGTTCTTC. Translation: CASNLDPTSVSDEQFF.